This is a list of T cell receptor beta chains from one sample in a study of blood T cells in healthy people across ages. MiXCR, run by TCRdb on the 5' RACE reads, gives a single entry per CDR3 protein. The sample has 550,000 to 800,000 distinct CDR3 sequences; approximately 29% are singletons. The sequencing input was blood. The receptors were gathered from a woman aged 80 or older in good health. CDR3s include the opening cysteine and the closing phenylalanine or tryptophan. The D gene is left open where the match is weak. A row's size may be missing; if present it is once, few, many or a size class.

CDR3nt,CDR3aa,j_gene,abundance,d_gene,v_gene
TGCAGTGCTAGAGATTGGCCGGCCAGCGGGACTACAGATACGCAGTATTTT,CSARDWPASGTTDTQYF,TRBJ2-3,-,TRBD2,TRBV20-1
TGTACCAGCAGCGAAGGCGGGGGAAGGACTGAAGCTTTCTTT,CTSSEGGGRTEAFF,TRBJ1-1,-,-,TRBV6-2/TRBV6-3
TGTGCCTGGAGGGGTCTAGACTCCTCCTACGAGCAGTACTTC,CAWRGLDSSYEQYF,TRBJ2-7,-,-,TRBV30
TGTGCCAGCAGTTATGTAGCCCAAGAGACCCAGTACTTC,CASSYVAQETQYF,TRBJ2-5,many,-,TRBV7-2
TGTGCCAGTGGCAGGGGGGGGTACCAAGAGACCCAGTACTTC,CASGRGGYQETQYF,TRBJ2-5,-,-,TRBV9
TGTGCCTGGAGTAGAGGAGAACAGCTCTATGGCTACACCTTC,CAWSRGEQLYGYTF,TRBJ1-2,many,-,TRBV30
TGTGCCAGCCAGGCAGGGGACGCAGCTTCAGAGACCCAGTACTTC,CASQAGDAASETQYF,TRBJ2-5,many,-,TRBV6-6
TGCAGTGCTATAGGTACAGGGGGCAAGTGGAACGCTGAAGCTTTCTTT,CSAIGTGGKWNAEAFF,TRBJ1-1,-,TRBD1,TRBV20-1
TGCAGCGTTGGCCAGGGTCAGGACGGCTACACCTTC,CSVGQGQDGYTF,TRBJ1-2,many,-,TRBV29-1
TGTGCCAGCAGCCGGGGGTCGGCGGGCAATCAGCCCCAGCATTTT,CASSRGSAGNQPQHF,TRBJ1-5,few,-,TRBV7-2
TGTGCCAGCAGCGGAGCGGGGGAATACAATGAGCAGTTCTTC,CASSGAGEYNEQFF,TRBJ2-1,few,TRBD2,TRBV11-3
TGTGCCAGCAGTTTAGGGGGCGACTTGGGTGGCTACACCTTC,CASSLGGDLGGYTF,TRBJ1-2,many,-,TRBV12-3/TRBV12-4
TGCAGTGCTAGAGGTCCCCGCGATTCCCGCGATGGCTACACCTTC,CSARGPRDSRDGYTF,TRBJ1-2,many,-,TRBV20-1
TGTGCCAGCAACTTGGGACAGTCAGCAGGCTACACCTTC,CASNLGQSAGYTF,TRBJ1-2,many,TRBD1,TRBV28
TGCAGTGCTAGAACAGGATCAGGGGGGGTCTATGGCTACACCTTC,CSARTGSGGVYGYTF,TRBJ1-2,many,TRBD1,TRBV20-1
TGTGCTAGCGACTCCCAGGGGGACTATGGCTACACCTTC,CASDSQGDYGYTF,TRBJ1-2,many,TRBD1,TRBV12-5
TGCAGTGCTAGAGATCCCCAGGCGGGGGGGCTATCGACGCAGTATTTT,CSARDPQAGGLSTQYF,TRBJ2-3,many,TRBD2,TRBV20-1
TGTGCCAGCAGAGATACCTATAGCAATCAGCCCCAGCATTTT,CASRDTYSNQPQHF,TRBJ1-5,-,-,TRBV2
TGCAGCGCTACTCCGACAGGGAGGTACGAGCAGTACTTC,CSATPTGRYEQYF,TRBJ2-7,-,-,TRBV20-1
TGTGCCTCCGAGCAGACCATCTCCTACAATGAGCAGTTCTTC,CASEQTISYNEQFF,TRBJ2-1,-,-,TRBV30
TGTGCCAGCAGCTTGGGGTATGAGGAGACCCAGTACTTC,CASSLGYEETQYF,TRBJ2-5,-,-,TRBV7-3
TGCAGTGCTCCCGGGGCCCAGGATTTGCAAGAGACCCAGTACTTC,CSAPGAQDLQETQYF,TRBJ2-5,many,-,TRBV20-1
TGCGCCAGCAGCTTCGGAGGACTGCCTTACGAGCAGTACTTC,CASSFGGLPYEQYF,TRBJ2-7,many,-,TRBV5-1
TGCGCCAGCAGCTCCAGGACATACCCGGGGACAGATACGCAGTATTTT,CASSSRTYPGTDTQYF,TRBJ2-3,-,-,TRBV5-1
TGTGCCAGCAGCTCCGGACAGGCGTCGATCTACGAGCAGTACTTC,CASSSGQASIYEQYF,TRBJ2-7,-,TRBD1,TRBV7-2
TGTGCCAGCAGCTCAACCGGGACAGGGGGCGACGAGCAGTACTTC,CASSSTGTGGDEQYF,TRBJ2-7,many,TRBD1,TRBV7-2
TGTGCCAGCAGCACGCGACAGGGGGGCTCCTACGAGCAGTACTTC,CASSTRQGGSYEQYF,TRBJ2-7,-,TRBD1,TRBV7-3
TGTGTCAGCAGTTCCGTCAGGAGCGGAAACACGCAGTATTTT,CVSSSVRSGNTQYF,TRBJ2-3,few,-,TRBV27
TGTGCCAGCAGTTACTCGTTCAGGGACTATGGCTACACCTTC,CASSYSFRDYGYTF,TRBJ1-2,many,-,TRBV6-2/TRBV6-3
TGTGCCAGCAGCTGGGATCGGGATGAGCAGTTCTTC,CASSWDRDEQFF,TRBJ2-1,-,-,TRBV5-6
TGTGCCAGCAGTACCAATCGGCGGGGGGATTACGGGGCCAACGTCCTGACTTTC,CASSTNRRGDYGANVLTF,TRBJ2-6,once,TRBD2,TRBV6-2/TRBV6-3
TGTGCCAGCAGCTTAGATGGTGGCGGGCTGGGGAGTCCACCCCTCCACTTT,CASSLDGGGLGSPPLHF,TRBJ1-6,-,-,TRBV7-9
TGTGCCAGCAGCCTCGAGATGGGGGGCCGGGGCGGGGAGCTGTTTTTT,CASSLEMGGRGGELFF,TRBJ2-2,-,-,TRBV4-2
TGTGCCATCAGCGATCCGGGACAGGGTAAAGGCGAGCAGTACTTC,CAISDPGQGKGEQYF,TRBJ2-7,few,TRBD1,TRBV10-3
TGTGCCAGCAGTTACCTGGTCCCGGGGTTCCACGAGCAGTACTTC,CASSYLVPGFHEQYF,TRBJ2-7,-,-,TRBV6-2/TRBV6-3
TGTGCCAGCAGACGAGAGCGGGGGACCGGGGAGCTGTTTTTT,CASRRERGTGELFF,TRBJ2-2,few,TRBD2,TRBV2
TGTGCCAGCAGACTAGCGGGAGGAGGGAGCACAGATACGCAGTATTTT,CASRLAGGGSTDTQYF,TRBJ2-3,-,TRBD2,TRBV6-4
TGTGCCAGCAGCCGCCCTGAGGCACGCTCCTACAATGAGCAGTTCTTC,CASSRPEARSYNEQFF,TRBJ2-1,-,-,TRBV3-1
TGTGCCAGTAGCGTAGGTGCCACCGGGGAGCTGTTTTTT,CASSVGATGELFF,TRBJ2-2,-,-,TRBV19
TGCGCCAGCAGCTTGGCCAGCGGGCGACAAGAGACCCAGTACTTC,CASSLASGRQETQYF,TRBJ2-5,-,-,TRBV5-1
TGCGCCAGCAAGCGACTAGCGGGGGTTCAAGGCACAGATACGCAGTATTTT,CASKRLAGVQGTDTQYF,TRBJ2-3,many,TRBD2,TRBV5-1
TGTGCCAGCAGCTTGGCCGAAAATGAGCAGTTCTTC,CASSLAENEQFF,TRBJ2-1,-,-,TRBV5-6
TGTGCCAGCAGCGTAGGTTCTAGCGGGGGGGAGCAGTTCTTC,CASSVGSSGGEQFF,TRBJ2-1,many,TRBD2,TRBV9
TGTGCCAGCAGACTAACGACAGGCCGCGGGGTGTTTTTT,CASRLTTGRGVFF,TRBJ1-4,many,-,TRBV12-3/TRBV12-4
TGTGCCAGCAGCAAGTATTTGTACGGACTCCCCGGAGGCACAGATACGCAGTATTTT,CASSKYLYGLPGGTDTQYF,TRBJ2-3,many,-,TRBV5-6
TGTGCCAGCAGCCCGCGGGACAGGGTAATTCACGAGCAGTACTTC,CASSPRDRVIHEQYF,TRBJ2-7,many,TRBD1,TRBV3-1
TGTGCCAGCGCCGTGGAAAGAAACACCATATATTTT,CASAVERNTIYF,TRBJ1-3,many,-,TRBV11-1
TGTGCCAGCAGCCTGGGACGGGTTAATTCACCCCTCCACTTT,CASSLGRVNSPLHF,TRBJ1-6,few,-,TRBV5-4
TGCAGCGTTGGGACTAGCGGGGGGCTCACAGATACGCAGTATTTT,CSVGTSGGLTDTQYF,TRBJ2-3,many,TRBD2,TRBV29-1
TGTGCCAGCAGCTTAGAGGAGTCTGGAAAACTGTTTTTT,CASSLEESGKLFF,TRBJ1-4,-,-,TRBV7-8
TGTGCCAGCAGCGTATCGGCCCTAGCGGGGGCCCAGAATGAGCAGTTCTTC,CASSVSALAGAQNEQFF,TRBJ2-1,many,TRBD2,TRBV9
TGTGCCAGCAGGGGGGAAGGTCGAGGAGAGACCCAGTACTTC,CASRGEGRGETQYF,TRBJ2-5,-,-,TRBV6-6
TGCGCCAGCAGCCAAACCCGAAGGGCGGATTCACCCCTCCACTTT,CASSQTRRADSPLHF,TRBJ1-6,few,-,TRBV4-3
TGTGCCTCAACAGGGGATGTCAACACTGAAGCTTTCTTT,CASTGDVNTEAFF,TRBJ1-1,few,TRBD1,TRBV30
TGCAGTGTCCCGGGACAGGGCTGGACTGGGGCCAACGTCCTGACTTTC,CSVPGQGWTGANVLTF,TRBJ2-6,many,TRBD1,TRBV20-1